A single T cell receptor beta chain is shown here with its context. Its antigen is currently not known. Within one base of it there is no much larger clone, and no base qualities were kept. This entry comes from a study of blood T cell repertoires in COVID-19 (dated by TCRdb to about 2020). With respect to the entire study: Samples covering the acute and convalescent phases of COVID-19 were provided by collaborators in the United States, Italy and Spain. The prospective study material was composed of cDNA or gDNA derived from T cells, B-cell-depleted T cells, or PBMCs. Subjects who had been exposed to COVID-19, were actively infected with it, or had recovered from it provided the deeply sampled blood TCRbeta repertoires that made up the dataset. A freely available public database, intended as a resource for researchers studying the immune response to SARS-CoV-2, is where the repertoires were released. Samples came from the ongoing ImmuneRACE study (first 160 participants) plus 1,254 subjects from 6 global collaborators. Sample metadata almost always included a de-identified subject ID, COVID-19 status, age in years and sex. HLA class I and class II types, where available, came from metadata supplied by the sample provider rather than from assay-based typing.

The immunoSEQ Assay, a bias-controlled multiplex PCR, was used to amplify TCRbeta CDR3 regions from genomic DNA. The authors processed their data as follows. The number of nucleated cells in each sample was estimated from the amplification of reference gene primers within the assay. To quantify the absolute abundance of each unique TCRbeta CDR3 rearrangement, sequence reads were collapsed and filtered. For each sample, productive Simpson clonality was calculated as the square root of Simpson's diversity index over productive rearrangements. TCRdb took this table from immuneACCESS and kept in-frame rearrangements with V and J called. Such tables lack part of the clones; where checked against another copy, unresolved V genes explain under half of the gap, and the rest is unexplained. V and J calls and clone size are as listed in that table; D and trimming were resolved from the DNA. A total of 65,000 or so clones appear in this sample, roughly 84% of them only once. About a tenth of the sample rests with the top ten.

One collaborating source in Seattle enrolled patients while the patients were actively infected and followed the patients over time throughout the course of disease. Collaborating institutions collected whole blood in K2EDTA tubes following their own protocols. For TCRbeta analysis, collaborators shipped samples as frozen whole blood, isolated PBMCs, or DNA extracted from either of those sample types. Broader findings and caveats from the paper: Clinical and demographic metadata were provided uncurated, with the amount varying by source and participant.

Source material: peripheral blood. The TCR originated in a man in his thirties or forties with COVID-19, enrolled during active disease.

The CDR3 region: CASSSGQGGGRGQPQHF. Here is the DNA: TGTGCCAGCAGTTCCGGACAGGGGGGAGGTCGAGGGCAGCCCCAGCATTTT. The rearrangement joined TRBV27 to TRBJ1-5; a stretch of 10 junction bases matches TRBD1. The germline V gene (reference sequence) sets CDR1 to MNHEY and CDR2 to SMNVEV. The CDR3 runs 17 residues from the cysteine to the phenylalanine. Only CDR3 DNA remains: 51 bases, in frame from the first base. V trim: 4 bases; J trim: 7 bases; unmatched bases: 13.